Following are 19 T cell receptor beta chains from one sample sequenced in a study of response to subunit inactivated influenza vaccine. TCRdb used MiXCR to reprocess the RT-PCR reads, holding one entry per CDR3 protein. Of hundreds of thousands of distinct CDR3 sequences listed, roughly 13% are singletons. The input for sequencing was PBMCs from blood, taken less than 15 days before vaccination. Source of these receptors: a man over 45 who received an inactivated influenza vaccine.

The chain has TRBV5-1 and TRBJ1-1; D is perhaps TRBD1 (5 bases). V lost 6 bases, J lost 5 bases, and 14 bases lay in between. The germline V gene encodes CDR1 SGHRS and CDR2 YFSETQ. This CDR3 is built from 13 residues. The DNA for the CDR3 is TGCGCCAGCAACCCACGGGGGGAAACTGAAGCTTTCTTT. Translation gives CASNPRGETEAFF. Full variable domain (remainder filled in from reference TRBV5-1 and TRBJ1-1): KAGVTQTPRYLIKTRGQQVTLSCSPISGHRSVSWYQQTPGQGLQFLFEYFSETQRNKGNFPGRFSGRQFSNSRSEMNVSTLELGDSALYLCASNPRGETEAFFGQGTRLTVV.

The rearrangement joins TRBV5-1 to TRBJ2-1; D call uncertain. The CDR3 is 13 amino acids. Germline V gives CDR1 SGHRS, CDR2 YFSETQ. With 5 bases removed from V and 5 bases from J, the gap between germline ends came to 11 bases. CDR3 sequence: CASRRGRNNEQFF. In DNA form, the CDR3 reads TGCGCCAGCAGACGTGGACGGAACAATGAGCAGTTCTTC.

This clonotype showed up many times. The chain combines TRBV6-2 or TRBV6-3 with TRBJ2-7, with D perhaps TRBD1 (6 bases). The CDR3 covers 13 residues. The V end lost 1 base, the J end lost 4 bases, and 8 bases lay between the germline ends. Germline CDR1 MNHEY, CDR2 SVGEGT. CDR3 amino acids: CASSYFQGYEQYF. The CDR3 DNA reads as TGTGCCAGCAGTTACTTTCAGGGGTACGAGCAGTACTTC.

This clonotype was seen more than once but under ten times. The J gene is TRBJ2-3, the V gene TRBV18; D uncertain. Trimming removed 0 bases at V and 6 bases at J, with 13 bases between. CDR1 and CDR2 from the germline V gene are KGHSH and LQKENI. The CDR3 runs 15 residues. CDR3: CASSPPSASVDTQYF. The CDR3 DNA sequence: TGTGCCAGCTCACCACCCTCAGCGAGTGTGGATACGCAGTATTTT.

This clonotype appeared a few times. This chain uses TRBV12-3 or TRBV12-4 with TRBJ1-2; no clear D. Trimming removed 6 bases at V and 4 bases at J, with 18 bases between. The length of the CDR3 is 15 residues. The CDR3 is CASSSPGSRSYGYTF. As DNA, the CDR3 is TGTGCCAGCAGCTCCCCTGGCTCAAGGAGCTATGGCTACACCTTC.

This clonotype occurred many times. For the CDR3, the DNA is TGTGCCAGCAGTTGGGCGGGGGCTAGGATAGATGAGCAGTTCTTC. Its translation: CASSWAGARIDEQFF. The chain employs TRBV6-2 or TRBV6-3 and TRBJ2-1, with D possibly being TRBD2 (7 bases). Germline V CDR1 and CDR2: MNHEY, SVGEGT. V was shortened by 4 bases and J by 8 bases, with 18 bases between the two germline ends. The CDR3 contains 15 residues.

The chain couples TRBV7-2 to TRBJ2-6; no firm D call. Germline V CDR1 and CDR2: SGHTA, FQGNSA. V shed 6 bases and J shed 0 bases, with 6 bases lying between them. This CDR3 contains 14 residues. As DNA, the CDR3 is TGTGCCAGCAGAACAAGCTCTGGGGCCAACGTCCTGACTTTC. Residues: CASRTSSGANVLTF.

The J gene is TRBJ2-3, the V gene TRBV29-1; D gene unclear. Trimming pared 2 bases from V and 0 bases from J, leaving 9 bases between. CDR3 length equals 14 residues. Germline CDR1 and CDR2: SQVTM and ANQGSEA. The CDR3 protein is CSVEKGRSTDTQYF. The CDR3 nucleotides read TGCAGCGTTGAAAAGGGCAGGAGCACAGATACGCAGTATTTT.

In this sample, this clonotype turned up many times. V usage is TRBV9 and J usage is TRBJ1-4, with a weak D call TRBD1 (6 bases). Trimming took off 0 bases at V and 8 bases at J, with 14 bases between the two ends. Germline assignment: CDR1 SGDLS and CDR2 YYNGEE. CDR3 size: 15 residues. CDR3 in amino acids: CASSVAEGVREKLFF. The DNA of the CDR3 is TGTGCCAGCAGCGTAGCTGAGGGGGTCCGGGAAAAACTGTTTTTT.

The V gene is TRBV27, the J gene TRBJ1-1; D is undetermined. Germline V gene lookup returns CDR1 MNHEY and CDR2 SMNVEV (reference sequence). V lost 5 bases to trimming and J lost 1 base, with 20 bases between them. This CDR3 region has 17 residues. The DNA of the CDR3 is TGTGCCAGCAGTAGGCGGGCAGGCCCTGAGAGGAACACTGAAGCTTTCTTT. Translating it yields CASSRRAGPERNTEAFF.

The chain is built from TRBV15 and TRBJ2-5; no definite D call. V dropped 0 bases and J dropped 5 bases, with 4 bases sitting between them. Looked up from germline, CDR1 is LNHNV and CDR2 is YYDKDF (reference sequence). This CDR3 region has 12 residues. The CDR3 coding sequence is TGTGCCACCAGCAGAGACCCGGAGACCCAGTACTTC. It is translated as CATSRDPETQYF.

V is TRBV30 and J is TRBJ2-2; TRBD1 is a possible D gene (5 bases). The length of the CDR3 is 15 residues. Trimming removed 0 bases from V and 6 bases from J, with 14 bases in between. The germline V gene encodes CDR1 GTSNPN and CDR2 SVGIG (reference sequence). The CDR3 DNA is TGTGCCTGGAGTGTACGCCAGGGCCCAGCCGGGGAGCTGTTTTTT. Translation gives CAWSVRQGPAGELFF.

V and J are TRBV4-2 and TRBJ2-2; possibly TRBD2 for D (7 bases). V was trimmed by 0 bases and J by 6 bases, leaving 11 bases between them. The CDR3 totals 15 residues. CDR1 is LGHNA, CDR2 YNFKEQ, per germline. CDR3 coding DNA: TGTGCCAGCAGCCAAGAGGGGGGGGGCGCCGGGGAGCTGTTTTTT. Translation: CASSQEGGGAGELFF.

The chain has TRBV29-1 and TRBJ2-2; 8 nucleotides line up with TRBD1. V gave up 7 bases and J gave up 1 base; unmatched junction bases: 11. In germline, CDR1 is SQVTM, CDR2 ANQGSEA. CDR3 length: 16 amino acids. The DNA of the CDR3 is TGCAGCGCTCTTAGCACGGGGACAGGGAACACCGGGGAGCTGTTTTTT. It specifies CSALSTGTGNTGELFF.

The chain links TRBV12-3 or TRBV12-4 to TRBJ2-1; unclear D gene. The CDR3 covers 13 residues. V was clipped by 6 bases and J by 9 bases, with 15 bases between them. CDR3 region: CASRPMGYGEQFF. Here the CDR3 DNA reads TGTGCCAGCAGACCGATGGGATACGGTGAGCAGTTCTTC.

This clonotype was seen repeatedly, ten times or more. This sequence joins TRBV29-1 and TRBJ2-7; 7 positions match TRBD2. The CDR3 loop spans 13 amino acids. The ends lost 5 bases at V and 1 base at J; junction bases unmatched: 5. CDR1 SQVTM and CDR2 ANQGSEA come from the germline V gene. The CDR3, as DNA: TGCAGCGTTCGTACGGGGGGATCCTACGAGCAGTACTTC. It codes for CSVRTGGSYEQYF.

The CDR3 DNA sequence: TGCGCCAGCAGCTTGGAGGGCAGGGGTAACGACTATGGCTACACCTTC. It specifies CASSLEGRGNDYGYTF. The chain uses TRBV5-1 and TRBJ1-2, with D maybe TRBD1 (6 bases). Germline CDR1 SGHRS, CDR2 YFSETQ. Between the trimmed V and J ends, which lost 0 bases and 3 bases, there was a span of 15 bases. This CDR3 has 16 residues.

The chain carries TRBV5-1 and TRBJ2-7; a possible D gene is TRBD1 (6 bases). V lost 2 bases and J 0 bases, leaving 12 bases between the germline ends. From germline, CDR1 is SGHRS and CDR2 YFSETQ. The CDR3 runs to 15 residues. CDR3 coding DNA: TGCGCCAGCAGCTTCAGGGGTGAGGCCTCCTACGAGCAGTACTTC. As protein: CASSFRGEASYEQYF.

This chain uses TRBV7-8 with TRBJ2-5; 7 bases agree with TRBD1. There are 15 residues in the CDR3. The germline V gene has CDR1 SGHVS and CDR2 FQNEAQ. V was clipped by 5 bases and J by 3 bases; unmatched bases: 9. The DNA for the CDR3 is TGTGCCAGCAGCCAGACCGGGACAGAGAAAGAGACCCAGTACTTC. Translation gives CASSQTGTEKETQYF.